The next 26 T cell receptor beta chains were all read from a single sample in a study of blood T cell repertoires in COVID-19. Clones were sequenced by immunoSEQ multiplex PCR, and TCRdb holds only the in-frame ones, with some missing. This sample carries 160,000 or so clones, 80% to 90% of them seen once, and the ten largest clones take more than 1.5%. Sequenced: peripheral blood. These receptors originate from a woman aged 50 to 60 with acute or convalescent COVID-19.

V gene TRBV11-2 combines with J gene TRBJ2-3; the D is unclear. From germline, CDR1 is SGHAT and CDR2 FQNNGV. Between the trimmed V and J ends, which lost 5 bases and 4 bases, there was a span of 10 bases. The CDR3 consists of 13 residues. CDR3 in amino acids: CASSLSPADTQYF. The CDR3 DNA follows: TGTGCCAGCAGCCTTAGTCCGGCAGATACGCAGTATTTT. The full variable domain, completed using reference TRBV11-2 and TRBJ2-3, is EAGVAQSPRYKIIEKRQSVAFWCNPISGHATLYWYQQILGQGPKLLIQFQNNGVVDDSQLPKDRFSAERLKGVDSTLKIQPAKLEDSAVYLCASSLSPADTQYFGPGTRLTVL.

The CDR3 DNA sequence: TGTGCCAGCAGCTTTTCGCAGGGCATTTCCTACGAGCAGTACTTC. Translated: CASSFSQGISYEQYF. The chain couples TRBV11-2 to TRBJ2-7; weak D call: TRBD1 (5 bases). Trimming stripped 3 bases from V and 1 base from J, with 13 bases between. This CDR3 is 15 amino acids long. Germline V CDR1 and CDR2: SGHAT, FQNNGV.

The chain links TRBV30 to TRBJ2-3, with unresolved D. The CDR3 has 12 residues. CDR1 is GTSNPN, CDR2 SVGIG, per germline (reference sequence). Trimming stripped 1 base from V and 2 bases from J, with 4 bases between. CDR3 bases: TGTGCCTGGAGTGACTACACAGATACGCAGTATTTT. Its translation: CAWSDYTDTQYF.

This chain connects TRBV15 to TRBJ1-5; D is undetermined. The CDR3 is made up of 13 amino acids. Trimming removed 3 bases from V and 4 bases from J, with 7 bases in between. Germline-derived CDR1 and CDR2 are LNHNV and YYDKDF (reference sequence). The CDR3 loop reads CATSRTGNQPQHF. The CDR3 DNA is TGTGCCACCAGCAGGACGGGGAATCAGCCCCAGCATTTT.

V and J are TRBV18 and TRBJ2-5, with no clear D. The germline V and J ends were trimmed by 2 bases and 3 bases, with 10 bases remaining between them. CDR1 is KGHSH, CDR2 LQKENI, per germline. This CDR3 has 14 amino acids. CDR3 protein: CASSPWRGEETQYF. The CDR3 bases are TGTGCCAGCTCACCATGGAGAGGTGAAGAGACCCAGTACTTC.

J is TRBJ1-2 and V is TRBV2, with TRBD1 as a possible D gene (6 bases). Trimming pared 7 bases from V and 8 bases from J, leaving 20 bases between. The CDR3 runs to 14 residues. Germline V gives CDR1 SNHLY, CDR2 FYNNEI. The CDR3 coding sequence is TGTGCCAGCATGCGGACAGCTGAACTGGGCGGCTACACCTTC. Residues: CASMRTAELGGYTF.

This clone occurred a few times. DNA of the CDR3: TGTGCCAGCAGCCTCGGATCGGGCGGGGAGCTGTTTTTT. Translating gives CASSLGSGGELFF. The rearrangement uses TRBV7-3 and TRBJ2-2; D uncertain. The CDR3 has 13 amino acids. From germline, CDR1 is SGHTA and CDR2 FQGTGA. V was cut by 5 bases and J by 7 bases, with 11 bases left in between. Variable domain in full (rest from reference TRBV7-3 and TRBJ2-2): GAGVSQTPSNKVTEKGKYVELRCDPISGHTALYWYRQSLGQGPEFLIYFQGTGAADDSGLPNDRFFAVRPEGSVSTLKIQRTERGDSAVYLCASSLGSGGELFFGEGSRLTVL.

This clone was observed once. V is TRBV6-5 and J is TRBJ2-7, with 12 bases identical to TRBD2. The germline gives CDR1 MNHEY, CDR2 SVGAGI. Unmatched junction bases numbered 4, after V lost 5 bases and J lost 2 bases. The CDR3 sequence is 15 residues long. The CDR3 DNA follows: TGTGCCAGCAGTCCACTAGCGGGAGGTGCCTACGAGCAGTACTTC. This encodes CASSPLAGGAYEQYF.

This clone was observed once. Here the CDR3 reads CASSIDTGVNTEAFF. Here the CDR3 DNA reads TGTGCCAGTAGTATAGATACAGGGGTGAACACTGAAGCTTTCTTT. This chain uses TRBV19 with TRBJ1-1; 7 nucleotides match TRBD1. This CDR3 comprises 15 residues. Germline CDR1 and CDR2: LNHDA and SQIVND (reference sequence). Trimming removed 0 bases from V and 0 bases from J; junction bases left unmatched: 1.

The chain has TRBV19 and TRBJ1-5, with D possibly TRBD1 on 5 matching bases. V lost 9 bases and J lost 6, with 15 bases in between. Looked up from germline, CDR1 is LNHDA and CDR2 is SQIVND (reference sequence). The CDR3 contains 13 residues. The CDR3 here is CASREEGSQPQHF. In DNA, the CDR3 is TGTGCCAGCCGAGAGGAGGGGAGTCAGCCCCAGCATTTT.

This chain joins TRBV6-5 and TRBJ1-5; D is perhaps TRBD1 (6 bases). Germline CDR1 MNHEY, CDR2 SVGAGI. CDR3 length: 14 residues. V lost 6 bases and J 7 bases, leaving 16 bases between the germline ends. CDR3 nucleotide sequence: TGTGCCAGCAGCCGAACACAGGGACGGCAGCCCCAGCATTTT. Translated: CASSRTQGRQPQHF.

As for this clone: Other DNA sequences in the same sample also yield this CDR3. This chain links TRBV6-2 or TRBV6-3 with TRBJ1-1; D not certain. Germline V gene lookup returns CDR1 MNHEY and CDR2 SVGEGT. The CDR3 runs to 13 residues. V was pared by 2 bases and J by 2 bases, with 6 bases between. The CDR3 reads CASSYRGNTEAFF. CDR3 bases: TGTGCCAGCAGTTACCGGGGAAACACTGAAGCTTTCTTT.

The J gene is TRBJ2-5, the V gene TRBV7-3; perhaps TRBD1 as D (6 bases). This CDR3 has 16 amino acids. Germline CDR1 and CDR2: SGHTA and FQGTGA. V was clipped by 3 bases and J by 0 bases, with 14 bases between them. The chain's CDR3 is CASSLAGAGNQETQYF. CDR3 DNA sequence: TGTGCCAGCAGCTTGGCAGGGGCCGGTAACCAAGAGACCCAGTACTTC.

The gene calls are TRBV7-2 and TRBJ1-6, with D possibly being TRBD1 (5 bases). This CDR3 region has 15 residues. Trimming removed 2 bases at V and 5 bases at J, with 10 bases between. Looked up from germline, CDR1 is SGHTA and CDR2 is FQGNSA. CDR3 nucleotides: TGTGCCAGCAGCTTAAGCCGACAGCATAATTCACCCCTCCACTTT. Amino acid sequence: CASSLSRQHNSPLHF. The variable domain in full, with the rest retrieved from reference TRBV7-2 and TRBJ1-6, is GAGVSQSPSNKVTEKGKDVELRCDPISGHTALYWYRQSLGQGLEFLIYFQGNSAPDKSGLPSDRFSAERTGGSVSTLTIQRTQQEDSAVYLCASSLSRQHNSPLHFGNGTRLTVT.

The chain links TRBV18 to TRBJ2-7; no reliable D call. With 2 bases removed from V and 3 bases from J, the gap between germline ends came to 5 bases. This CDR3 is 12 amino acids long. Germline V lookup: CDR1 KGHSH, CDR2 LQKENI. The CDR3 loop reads CASSPVNYEQYF. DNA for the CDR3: TGTGCCAGCTCACCAGTCAACTACGAGCAGTACTTC.

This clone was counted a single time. CDR3 protein: CASSRQGALGEKLFF. CDR3 DNA sequence: TGTGCCAGCAGCCGACAGGGGGCGCTTGGGGAAAAACTGTTTTTT. The chain employs TRBV3-1 (or the pseudogene TRBV3-2) and TRBJ1-4, with 10 bases aligning to TRBD1. The V and J ends lost 4 bases and 8 bases, in that order; junction bases with no gene match: 7. The CDR3 spans 15 residues. Germline V gives CDR1 LGHDT, CDR2 YNNKEL (reference sequence).

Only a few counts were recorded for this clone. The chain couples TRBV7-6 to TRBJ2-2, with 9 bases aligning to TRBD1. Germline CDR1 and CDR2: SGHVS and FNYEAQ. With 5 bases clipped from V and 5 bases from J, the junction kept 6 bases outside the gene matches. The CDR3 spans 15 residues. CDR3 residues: CASSPDRGRTGELFF. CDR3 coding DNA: TGTGCCAGCAGCCCGGACAGGGGACGGACCGGGGAGCTGTTTTTT.

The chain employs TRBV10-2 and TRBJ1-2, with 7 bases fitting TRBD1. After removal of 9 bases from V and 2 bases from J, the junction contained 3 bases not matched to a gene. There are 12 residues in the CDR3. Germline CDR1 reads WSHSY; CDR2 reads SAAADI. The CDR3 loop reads CASSGQNYGYTF. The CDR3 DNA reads TGCGCCAGTTCGGGACAGAACTATGGCTACACCTTC.

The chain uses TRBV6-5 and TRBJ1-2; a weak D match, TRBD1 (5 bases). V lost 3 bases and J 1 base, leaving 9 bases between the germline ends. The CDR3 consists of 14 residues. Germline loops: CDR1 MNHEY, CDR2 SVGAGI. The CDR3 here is CASSYGAGNYGYTF. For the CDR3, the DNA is TGTGCCAGCAGTTATGGGGCCGGTAACTATGGCTACACCTTC.

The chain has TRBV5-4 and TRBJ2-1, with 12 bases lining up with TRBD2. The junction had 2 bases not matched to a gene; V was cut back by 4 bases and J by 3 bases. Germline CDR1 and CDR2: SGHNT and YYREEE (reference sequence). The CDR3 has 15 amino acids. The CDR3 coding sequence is TGTGCCAGCAGCGAGACTAGCGGGGGCTACAATGAGCAGTTCTTC. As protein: CASSETSGGYNEQFF.

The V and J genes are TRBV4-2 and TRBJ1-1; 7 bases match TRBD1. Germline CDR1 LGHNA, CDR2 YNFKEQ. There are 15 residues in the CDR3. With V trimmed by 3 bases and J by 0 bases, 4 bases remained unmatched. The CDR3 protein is CASSHPTGMNTEAFF. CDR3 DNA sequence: TGTGCCAGCAGCCACCCGACAGGGATGAACACTGAAGCTTTCTTT.

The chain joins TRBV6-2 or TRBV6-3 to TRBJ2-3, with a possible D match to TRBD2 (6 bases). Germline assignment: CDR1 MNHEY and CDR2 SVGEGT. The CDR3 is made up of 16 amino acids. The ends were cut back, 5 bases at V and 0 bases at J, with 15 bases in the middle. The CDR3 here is CASSHKRAASTDTQYF. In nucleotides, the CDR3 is TGTGCCAGCAGTCACAAGCGGGCGGCTAGCACAGATACGCAGTATTTT.

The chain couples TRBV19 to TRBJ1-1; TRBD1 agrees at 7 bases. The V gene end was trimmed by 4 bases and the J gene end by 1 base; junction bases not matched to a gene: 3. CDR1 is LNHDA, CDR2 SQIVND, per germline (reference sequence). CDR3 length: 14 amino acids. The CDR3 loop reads CASSRRTGNTEAFF. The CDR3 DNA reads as TGTGCCAGTAGTAGAAGGACAGGGAACACTGAAGCTTTCTTT.

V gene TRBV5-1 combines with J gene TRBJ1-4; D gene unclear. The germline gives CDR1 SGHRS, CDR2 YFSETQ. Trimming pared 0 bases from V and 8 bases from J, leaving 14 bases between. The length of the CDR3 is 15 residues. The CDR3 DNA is TGCGCCAGCAGCTTGGCTGACCCACCGAGGGAAAAACTGTTTTTT. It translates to CASSLADPPREKLFF.

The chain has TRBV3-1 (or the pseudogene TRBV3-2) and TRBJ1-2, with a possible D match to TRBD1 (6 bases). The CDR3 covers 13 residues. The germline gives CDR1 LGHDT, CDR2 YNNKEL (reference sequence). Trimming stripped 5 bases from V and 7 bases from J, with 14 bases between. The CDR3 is CASSSTGKGGYTF. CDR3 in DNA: TGTGCCAGCAGCTCCACAGGGAAGGGTGGCTACACCTTC.

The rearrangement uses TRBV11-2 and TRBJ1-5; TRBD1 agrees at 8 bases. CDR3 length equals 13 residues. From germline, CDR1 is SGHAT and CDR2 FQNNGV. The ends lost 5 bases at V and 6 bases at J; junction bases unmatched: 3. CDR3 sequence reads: CASSPDRGQPQHF. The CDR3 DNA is TGTGCCAGCAGCCCTGACAGGGGTCAGCCCCAGCATTTT.